A single sample gave rise to the 12 T cell receptor beta chains below, sequenced in a study of tissue T cells after allogeneic stem cell transplantation. This sample's time point: mouse harvest day 7 after allogeneic transplant. The graft held 10^6 splenic CD5+ T cells and 10^7 T-cell-depleted bone marrow cells. Assay used: immunoSEQ multiplex PCR; TCRdb lists only in-frame clones, some missing. The table lists 6,000 or so clones, about half of them singletons, with almost 8% in the top ten. Sequencing input: gut tissue. Receptors were obtained from a female BALB/c mouse given C57BL/6 T cells with graft-versus-host disease after an allogeneic hematopoietic cell transplant.

As regards this clone: Genes and germline are mouse. The CDR3 end lies 1 residue beyond the end of the read and is filled in from the germline J gene. The chain links TRBV3 to TRBJ2-5; TRBD1 might be the D (5 bases). The CDR3 has 14 residues. Germline CDR1 and CDR2: SNHLY and FYNGKV (reference sequence). Deletions cut 5 bases from V and 3 bases from J, with 12 bases between. Incomplete CDR3 DNA: TGTGCCAGCAGCCCCCAGGGCAATCAAGACACCCAGTAC. Its translation: CASSPQGNQDTQY. The full CDR3 protein is CASSPQGNQDTQYF.

Points on this clone: Gene names are the mouse ones. The CDR3 end is not reached by the read, which stops 1 residue before it; the germline J gene fills it in. The chain links TRBV26 to TRBJ2-1, with 7 positions matching TRBD1. The germline V gene has CDR1 KGHPV and CDR2 FQNQEV (reference sequence). This CDR3 has 13 residues. V lost 4 bases, J lost 3 bases, and 0 bases stayed unmatched. The covered CDR3 bases are TGTGCCAGCAGTCCAGGGGGCTATGCTGAGCAGTTC. This translates into CASSPGGYAEQF. The CDR3 as a whole reads CASSPGGYAEQFF.

Regarding this clone: The listed genes are named as in mouse. The sequenced fragment ends 1 residue before the CDR3 boundary, so the rest is inferred from the germline J gene. This rearrangement joins TRBV16 to TRBJ2-1; TRBD2 matches 11 bases. The V gene end was trimmed by 0 bases and the J gene end by 9 bases; junction bases not matched to a gene: 1. The CDR3 is 14 amino acids. Germline V lookup: CDR1 SGHSA, CDR2 FRNQAP. CDR3 DNA, as far as it was read: TGTGCAAGCAGCTTAGAAGGGACTGGGGGTGAGCAGTTC. It codes for CASSLEGTGGEQF. The whole CDR3 sequence is CASSLEGTGGEQFF. Together with reference TRBV16 and TRBJ2-1, the CDR3 gives the full variable domain: NAGVIQTPRHKVTGKGQEATLWCEPISGHSAVFWYRQTIVQGLEFLTYFRNQAPIDDSGMPKERFSAQMPNQSHSTLKIQSTQPQDSAVYLCASSLEGTGGEQFFGPGTRLTVL.

As concerns this clone: Any gene name here is a mouse gene name. Read data end 1 residue before the CDR3 end; the end is taken from the germline J gene. The chain is built from TRBV26 and TRBJ2-1; 8 bases agree with TRBD1. CDR1 is KGHPV and CDR2 is FQNQEV in the germline V gene (reference sequence). This CDR3 comprises 15 residues. V lost 2 bases to trimming and J lost 1 base; unmatched junction nucleotides: 1. CDR3 region: CASSLDRGNYAEQFF. The sequenced part of the CDR3 DNA is TGTGCCAGCAGTCTGGACAGGGGCAACTATGCTGAGCAGTTC. The complete variable domain, with remaining parts taken from reference TRBV26 and TRBJ2-1, reads NSKVIQTPRYLVKGQGQKAKMRCIPEKGHPVVFWYQQNKNNEFKFLINFQNQEVLQQIDMTEKRFSAECPSNSPCSLEIQSSEAGDSALYLCASSLDRGNYAEQFFGPGTRLTVL.

Of note for this clone: Gene names are the mouse ones. The DNA ends 1 residue before the CDR3 does, and the rest of the CDR3 is filled in from the germline J gene. V and J are TRBV3 and TRBJ1-3; the D is unclear. CDR1 is SNHLY, CDR2 FYNGKV, per germline (reference sequence). V was cut by 1 base and J by 0 bases, with 4 bases left in between. The CDR3 totals 14 residues. CDR3 loop: CASSLENSGNTLYF. The CDR3 DNA, read in part, is TGTGCCAGCAGCTTAGAGAATTCTGGAAATACGCTCTAT.

This clone was counted only a few times. The germline and genes are mouse ones. CDR3: CTCSATDTQYF. Incomplete CDR3 DNA: TGCACCTGCAGTGCAACAGACACCCAGTAC. The chain uses TRBV1 and TRBJ2-5, with no clear D. The read terminates 1 residue ahead of where the CDR3 ends, so the germline J gene completes it. The V end lost 2 bases, the J end lost 5 bases, and 2 bases lay between the germline ends. In germline, CDR1 is NSQYPW, CDR2 LRSPGD (reference sequence). This CDR3 is 11 amino acids long. The full variable domain, in which reference TRBV1 and TRBJ2-5 provide the parts outside the CDR3, is VTLLEQNPRWRLVPRGQAVNLRCILKNSQYPWMSWYQQDLQKQLQWLFTLRSPGDKEVKSLPGADYLATRVTDTELRLQVANMSQGRTLYCTCSATDTQYFGPGTRLLVL.

This clone is labeled as medium-sized. Each gene name is a mouse one. The read is 1 residue too short to cover the CDR3 end, so that end is filled in from the germline J gene. This rearrangement joins TRBV12-1 to TRBJ2-4, with TRBD2 matching over 10 bases. This CDR3 contains 16 residues. Germline V gene lookup returns CDR1 SGHSN and CDR2 HYEKVE. V was clipped by 1 base and J by 3 bases; unmatched bases: 6. The CDR3 DNA, read in part, is TGTGCCAGCTCTCTATGGACTGGGGGAGGACAAAACACCTTGTAC. The encoded protein is CASSLWTGGGQNTLY. From start to end, the CDR3 is CASSLWTGGGQNTLYF.

As to this clone: These gene names are mouse names. The read gets to within 1 residue of the CDR3 end, and the germline J gene fills in the rest. The rearrangement links TRBV26 to TRBJ2-4; 12 bases fit TRBD1. Germline-derived CDR1 and CDR2 are KGHPV and FQNQEV (reference sequence). This CDR3 is built from 15 residues. The V and J ends lost 5 bases and 1 base, in that order; junction bases with no gene match: 1. Incomplete CDR3 DNA: TGTGCCAGCAGTAGGGACAGGGGGCGTCAAAACACCTTGTAC. It specifies CASSRDRGRQNTLY. The full CDR3 protein is CASSRDRGRQNTLYF.

This clone showed up just once. Gene names and germline refer to mouse. The read is 1 residue too short to cover the CDR3 end, so that end is filled in from the germline J gene. This chain uses TRBV3 with TRBJ2-3, with 8 bases that match TRBD2. Germline-derived CDR1 and CDR2 are SNHLY and FYNGKV (reference sequence). The ends lost 2 bases at V and 3 bases at J; junction bases unmatched: 1. There are 14 residues in the CDR3. CDR3 DNA, as far as it was read: TGTGCCAGCAGCTTAAACTGGGGGGCAGAAACGCTGTAT. Residues: CASSLNWGAETLY. The full-length CDR3 reads as CASSLNWGAETLYF.

Comments on this clone: Gene names denote mouse genes. Read sequence stops 1 residue before the CDR3 end, and the germline J gene provides the missing end. The chain is built from TRBV5 and TRBJ1-1; D might be TRBD1 (6 bases). Germline V CDR1 and CDR2: LGHNA, YNLKQL (reference sequence). The V gene lost 0 bases and the J gene lost 4 bases, with 9 bases spanning the gap. This CDR3 is built from 14 residues. CDR3 DNA, as far as it was read: TGTGCCAGCAGCCAAGACGGGGGCGGCACAGAAGTCTTC. Amino acid sequence: CASSQDGGGTEVF. The CDR3 reads in full as CASSQDGGGTEVFF.

This clone was counted a single time. Gene labels here are mouse ones. From the germline J gene comes the end of the CDR3, since the read stops 1 residue before it. This chain links TRBV29 with TRBJ1-1; TRBD1 agrees at 7 bases. Germline assignment: CDR1 MSHET and CDR2 SYDVDS. The length of the CDR3 is 14 residues. Germline trimming cut 6 bases from V and 4 bases from J; bases unmatched to any gene: 8. The sequenced CDR3 bases are TGTGCTAGCAGCTTACAGGGGTTGGGCACAGAAGTCTTC. It specifies CASSLQGLGTEVF. The entire CDR3 is CASSLQGLGTEVFF.

This clone was counted only a few times. The germline and genes are mouse ones. Read data end 1 residue before the CDR3 end; the end is taken from the germline J gene. The chain links TRBV26 to TRBJ2-5; 8 positions agree with TRBD1. The V and J ends lost 5 bases and 5 bases, in that order; junction bases with no gene match: 0. There are 12 residues in the CDR3. Germline loops: CDR1 KGHPV, CDR2 FQNQEV (reference sequence). CDR3 loop: CASSGQGDTQYF. Incomplete CDR3 DNA: TGTGCCAGCAGTGGACAGGGAGACACCCAGTAC. Complete variable domain (other parts from reference TRBV26 and TRBJ2-5): NSKVIQTPRYLVKGQGQKAKMRCIPEKGHPVVFWYQQNKNNEFKFLINFQNQEVLQQIDMTEKRFSAECPSNSPCSLEIQSSEAGDSALYLCASSGQGDTQYFGPGTRLLVL.